The 2 T cell receptor beta chains listed next were all sequenced from one sample in a study of cytomegalovirus exposure and HLA in healthy donors. PCR was performed using 60 Vbeta and 13 Jbeta primers. Clones were read by immunoSEQ multiplex PCR, and TCRdb kept only the in-frame ones, dropping some. The sample consists of about 200,000 clones, about four fifths of them appearing once. Sequencing was performed on PBMCs. All receptors come from a girl aged 5-17 years in good health and CMV-seropositive.

The J gene is TRBJ2-7, the V gene TRBV27; 9 nucleotides align to TRBD1. Trimming at V came to 6 bases and at J to 3 bases, leaving 9 bases not matched to a gene. The germline CDR1 and CDR2 sequences are MNHEY and SMNVEV (reference sequence). CDR3 size: 15 residues. CDR3 DNA: TGTGCCAGCAGCCCTAGACGGGACAGGGTCTACGAGCAGTACTTC. Its translation: CASSPRRDRVYEQYF.

This chain connects TRBV5-6 to TRBJ1-2; TRBD1 matches at 9 bases. The CDR3 runs 18 residues. Germline CDR1 is SGHDT and CDR2 is YYEEEE. With 1 base clipped from V and 2 bases from J, the junction kept 12 bases outside the gene matches. The CDR3 is CASSLIRDRVRGNYGYTF. CDR3 DNA: TGTGCCAGCAGCTTGATCCGGGACAGGGTCCGGGGGAACTATGGCTACACCTTC.